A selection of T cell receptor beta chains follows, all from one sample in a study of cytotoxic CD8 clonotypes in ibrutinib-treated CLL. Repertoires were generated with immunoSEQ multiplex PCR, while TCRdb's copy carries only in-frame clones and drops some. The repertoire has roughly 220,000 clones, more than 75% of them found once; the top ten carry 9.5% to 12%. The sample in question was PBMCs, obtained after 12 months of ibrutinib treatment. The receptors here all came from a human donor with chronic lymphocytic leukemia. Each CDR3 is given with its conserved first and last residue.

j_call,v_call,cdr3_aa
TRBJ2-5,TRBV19,CASSANMGGLLQETQYF
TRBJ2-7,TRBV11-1,CASSLSPRGTEEQYF
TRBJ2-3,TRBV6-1,CATTQGPLADTQYF
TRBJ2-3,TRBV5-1,CASSLGQVMSDTQYF
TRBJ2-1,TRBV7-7,CASSFWLEGSMTGNEQFF
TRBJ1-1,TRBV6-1,CASSAGQGWTEAFF
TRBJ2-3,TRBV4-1,CASSQVNRGISTDTQYF
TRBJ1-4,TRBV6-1,CASSEGLAGERQKLFF
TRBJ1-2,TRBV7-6,CASSLQGLNYGYTF
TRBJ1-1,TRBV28,CASSHNPTGGTEAFF
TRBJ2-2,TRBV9,CASSFRMGGELFF
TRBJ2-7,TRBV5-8,CASQAGWGLAGGPRYF
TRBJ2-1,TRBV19,CASGFPVNNEQFF
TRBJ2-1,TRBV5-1,CASSLARGGTYNEQFF
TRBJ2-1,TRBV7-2,CASSFLPDNEQFF
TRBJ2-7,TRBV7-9,CASSKGDRLVEQYF
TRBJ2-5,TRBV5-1,CASGDGQPQETQYF
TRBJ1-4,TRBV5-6,CASSLGTVDEKLFF
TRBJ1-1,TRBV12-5,CASGLAMNTEAFF
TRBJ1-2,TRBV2,CASSEVYGGREDGYTF
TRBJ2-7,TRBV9,CASSPRDTLYEQYF
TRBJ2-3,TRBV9,CASSTHGGGGTDTQYF
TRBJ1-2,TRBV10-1,CASSESGLGGSGYTF